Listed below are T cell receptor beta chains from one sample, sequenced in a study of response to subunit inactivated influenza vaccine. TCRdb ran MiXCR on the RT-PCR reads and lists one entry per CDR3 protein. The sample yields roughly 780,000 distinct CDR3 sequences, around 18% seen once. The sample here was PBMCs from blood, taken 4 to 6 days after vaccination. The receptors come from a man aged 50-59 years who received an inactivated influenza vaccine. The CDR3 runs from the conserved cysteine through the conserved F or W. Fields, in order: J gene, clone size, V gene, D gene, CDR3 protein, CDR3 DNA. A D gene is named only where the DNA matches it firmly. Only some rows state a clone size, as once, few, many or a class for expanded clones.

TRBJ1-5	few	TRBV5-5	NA	CASSWTHSNQPQHF	TGTGCCAGCAGCTGGACGCATAGCAATCAGCCCCAGCATTTT
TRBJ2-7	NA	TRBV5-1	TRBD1	CASSLGQGPGYEQYF	TGCGCCAGCAGCTTGGGACAGGGCCCAGGCTACGAGCAGTACTTC
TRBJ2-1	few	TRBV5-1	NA	CASSFEESSYNEQFF	TGCGCCAGCAGTTTCGAGGAGAGCTCCTACAATGAGCAGTTCTTC
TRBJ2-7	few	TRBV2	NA	CASKQRQLSYEQYF	TGTGCCAGCAAACAGAGGCAGCTCTCCTACGAGCAGTACTTC
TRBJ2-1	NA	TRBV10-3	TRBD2	CAISDGIAGVNEQFF	TGTGCCATCAGTGATGGAATAGCGGGAGTCAATGAGCAGTTCTTC
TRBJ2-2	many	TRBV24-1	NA	CATSDLRGSGELFF	TGTGCCACCAGTGATTTGCGGGGATCCGGGGAGCTGTTTTTT
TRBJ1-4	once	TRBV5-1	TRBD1	CASSPDRGLTNEKLFF	TGCGCCAGCAGCCCGGACAGGGGGCTGACTAATGAAAAACTGTTTTTT
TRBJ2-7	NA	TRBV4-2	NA	CASSQGSGLHNYEQYF	TGTGCCAGCAGCCAAGGGTCAGGACTCCATAACTACGAGCAGTACTTC
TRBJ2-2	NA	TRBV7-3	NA	CASSSRLNTGELFF	TGTGCCAGCAGCAGCCGCTTAAACACCGGGGAGCTGTTTTTT
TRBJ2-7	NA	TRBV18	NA	CASSLDSFYEQYF	TGTGCCAGCTCATTGGACAGTTTCTACGAGCAGTACTTC
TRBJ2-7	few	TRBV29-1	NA	CSVGPDSTYEQYF	TGCAGCGTTGGGCCCGACAGCACCTACGAGCAGTACTTC
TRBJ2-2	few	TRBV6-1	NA	CASKQSTVNTGELFF	TGTGCCAGCAAACAGTCTACCGTGAACACCGGGGAGCTGTTTTTT
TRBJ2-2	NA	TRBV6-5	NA	CASSYSGDPRDSAGELFF	TGTGCCAGCAGTTACTCAGGAGACCCTAGAGACTCTGCGGGGGAGCTGTTTTTT
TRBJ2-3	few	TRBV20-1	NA	CSAKAPPDTQYF	TGCAGTGCTAAGGCCCCCCCGGATACGCAGTATTTT